The sequence of this T cell receptor (beta chain) was determined in a study of shared clonotypes between healthy human individuals. Study results and limitations: Generally, estimated richness proved larger in naive subsets than it did in memory subsets. The study found lower generation probabilities in non-shared clonotypes than in those shared by all four donors.

The healthy adult donors were HIV-negative and reported no recent acute infections or vaccinations. The CD4+ fraction was divided into a CD45RA+ naive subset and a CD45RA-negative memory subset. Clones were read by immunoSEQ multiplex PCR, and TCRdb kept only the in-frame ones, dropping some. Here the sample spans 550,000 to 850,000 clones, roughly two thirds being singletons. Germline CDR1 reads SGHAT; CDR2 reads FQNNGV. The CDR3 extends over 16 amino acids. Trimming removed 5 bases from V and 7 bases from J; junction bases left unmatched: 13. With regard to this clone: Antigen: not known.

This sequence was found in a woman aged 25 to 45 in good health. Source material: memory CD4+ T cells sorted from blood. The subset here: CD45RA-negative fraction. The chain uses TRBV11-2 and TRBJ2-1; TRBD2 aligns across 8 bases. CDR3 bases: TGTGCCAGCAGCCGCCGGGTTAGCGGGGACACAAATGAGCAGTTCTTC. Its protein product is CASSRRVSGDTNEQFF.